The clone carrying this T cell receptor beta chain occurred once. Its antigen is unidentified. This sample stems from a study of T cell responses to AZD1222 COVID-19 vaccine. Study-level points and caveats: Just six people given AZD1222 tested seropositive at baseline. The donor cohort was predominantly white British with a female majority, and clonal diversity may have been underestimated. Targets within unmutated variant regions were reportedly found for nearly half of spike-specific TCRs. Scientists sampled the repertoires only once the peak T cell response had passed.

TCRdb's copy holds only in-frame clones and misses some; the assay was immunoSEQ multiplex PCR. The sample includes more than 95,000 clones, roughly 88% of them seen just once. This CDR3 spans 14 amino acids. V gave up 4 bases and J gave up 15 bases; unmatched junction bases: 6. In germline, CDR1 is LNHDA, CDR2 SQIVND (reference sequence). The receptor comes from an adult in good health. This rearrangement joins TRBV19 to TRBJ2-1, with 16 nucleotides matching TRBD2. Material: peripheral blood, obtained on day 0 of MenACWY control vaccination. CDR3 DNA: TGTGCCAGTAGTACCGGGACTAGCGGGGGGGGCTCGTTCTTC. Its translation: CASSTGTSGGGSFF.